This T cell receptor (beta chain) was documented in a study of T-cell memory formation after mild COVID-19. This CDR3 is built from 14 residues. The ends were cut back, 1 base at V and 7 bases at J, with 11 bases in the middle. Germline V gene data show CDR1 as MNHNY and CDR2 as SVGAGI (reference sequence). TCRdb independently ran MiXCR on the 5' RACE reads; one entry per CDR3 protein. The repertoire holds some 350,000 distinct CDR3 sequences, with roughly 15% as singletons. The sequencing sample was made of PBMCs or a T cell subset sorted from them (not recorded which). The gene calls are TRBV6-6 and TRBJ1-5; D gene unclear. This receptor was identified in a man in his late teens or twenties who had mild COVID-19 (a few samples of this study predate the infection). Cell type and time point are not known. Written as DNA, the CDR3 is TGTGCCAGCAGTTACTTCGGATTAGGCCAGCCCCAGCATTTT. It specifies CASSYFGLGQPQHF.